The rows below give T cell receptor beta chains drawn from one sample of a study of Graves' ophthalmopathy and Graves' hyperthyroidism. TCRdb re-analysed the multiplex PCR reads in MiXCR, keeping a single row per CDR3 protein. The sample carries approximately 1.2 million distinct CDR3 sequences, less than 45% recorded once. The sequencing sample was made of peripheral blood or thyroid tissue (not recorded which). The receptor source for this set is an adult man with Graves' hyperthyroidism. Both conserved end residues are part of each CDR3. The D gene is left open where the match is weak. For some rows the clone size is stated as once, few or many, or as a class when expanded; others skip it.

V gene,clone size,J gene,D gene,CDR3 protein,CDR3 DNA
TRBV27,NA,TRBJ2-7,NA,CASSQAWGGPFYEQYF,TGTGCCAGCAGCCAAGCTTGGGGTGGGCCCTTCTACGAGCAGTACTTC
TRBV5-1,few,TRBJ2-7,NA,CASSQEATDRSSYEQYF,TGCGCCAGCAGCCAAGAGGCGACAGACAGGAGCTCCTACGAGCAGTACTTC
TRBV6-2/TRBV6-3,few,TRBJ2-7,TRBD2,CASRPGLAAFYEQYF,TGTGCCAGCAGGCCGGGACTAGCGGCGTTCTACGAGCAGTACTTC
TRBV7-2,few,TRBJ1-4,NA,CASSPETQGEELFF,TGTGCCAGCAGCCCCGAGACCCAGGGCGAAGAACTGTTTTTT
TRBV4-3,many,TRBJ2-2,NA,CASSQEVNTGELFF,TGCGCCAGCAGCCAAGAGGTCAACACCGGGGAGCTGTTTTTT
TRBV7-2,many,TRBJ1-6,NA,CASSPEMSASPLHF,TGTGCCAGCAGCCCCGAAATGTCTGCTTCACCCCTCCACTTT
TRBV29-1,NA,TRBJ1-1,NA,CSVAGTNSEAFF,TGCAGCGTTGCGGGGACTAACTCTGAAGCTTTCTTT
TRBV6-5,many,TRBJ1-3,NA,CASSQRGTSGNTIYF,TGTGCCAGCAGCCAACGCGGGACAAGTGGAAACACCATATATTTT
TRBV29-1,NA,TRBJ1-2,NA,CSVEGGGGPYGYTF,TGCAGCGTTGAAGGGGGTGGGGGGCCCTATGGCTACACCTTC
TRBV10-3,NA,TRBJ2-2,NA,CAISESGTVSSGNTGELFF,TGTGCCATCAGTGAGTCGGGGACGGTGAGCTCTGGAAACACCGGGGAGCTGTTTTTT
TRBV7-6,many,TRBJ1-1,NA,CASSVKEGTAEAFF,TGTGCCAGCAGCGTAAAAGAGGGTACCGCTGAAGCTTTCTTT
TRBV4-1,NA,TRBJ2-7,TRBD1,CASSWRQGPYEQYF,TGCGCCAGCAGCTGGAGACAGGGACCCTACGAGCAGTACTTC
TRBV30,few,TRBJ2-7,NA,CAWEGVSTYEQYF,TGTGCCTGGGAGGGAGTTTCCACCTACGAGCAGTACTTC
TRBV20-1,NA,TRBJ2-5,TRBD1,CSARGGTGGWETQYF,TGCAGTGCTAGAGGGGGGACAGGGGGCTGGGAGACCCAGTACTTC
TRBV4-2,NA,TRBJ1-5,NA,CASSQEGLGRLSNQPQHF,TGTGCCAGCAGCCAAGAAGGTTTGGGCAGGTTGAGCAATCAGCCCCAGCATTTT
TRBV12-3/TRBV12-4,many,TRBJ1-1,NA,CASGGAAEAFF,TGTGCCAGCGGAGGGGCGGCCGAAGCTTTCTTT
TRBV9,many,TRBJ2-7,NA,CASSRIPGEQYF,TGTGCCAGCAGCCGAATCCCAGGGGAGCAGTACTTC
TRBV7-9,once,TRBJ2-7,TRBD1,CASSWGTGLGEQYF,TGTGCCAGCAGCTGGGGGACAGGGTTAGGCGAGCAGTACTTC
TRBV5-6,few,TRBJ2-2,NA,CASSRQGFSTGELFF,TGTGCCAGCAGCCGCCAGGGGTTTTCCACCGGGGAGCTGTTTTTT
TRBV3-1,NA,TRBJ2-5,NA,CASSRPRDYQETQYF,TGTGCCAGCAGCCGACCCCGGGACTACCAAGAGACCCAGTACTTC
TRBV25-1,NA,TRBJ2-7,NA,CASSSYHRQVGEQYF,TGTGCCAGCAGTTCCTACCATCGGCAGGTGGGCGAGCAGTACTTC
TRBV6-5,NA,TRBJ2-5,NA,CASSKPQGLGETQYF,TGTGCCAGCAGTAAACCGCAGGGGCTTGGGGAGACCCAGTACTTC
TRBV12-3/TRBV12-4,NA,TRBJ1-3,TRBD1,CASSPQPGTGISGNTIYF,TGTGCCAGCAGTCCCCAACCCGGGACAGGGATCTCTGGAAACACCATATATTTT
TRBV6-2/TRBV6-3,NA,TRBJ1-1,NA,CASSYSRLRTTEAFF,TGTGCCAGCAGTTACTCGAGACTGAGGACCACTGAAGCTTTCTTT
TRBV4-2,NA,TRBJ2-7,NA,CASSQDPARSYEQYF,TGTGCCAGCAGCCAAGATCCGGCGCGCTCCTACGAGCAGTACTTC
TRBV25-1,few,TRBJ2-2,TRBD1,CASSDGTGMILRELFF,TGTGCCAGCAGTGACGGGACAGGGATGATTCTACGGGAGCTGTTTTTT
TRBV7-2,many,TRBJ1-3,NA,CASSFQGYAGNTIYF,TGTGCCAGCAGCTTCCAGGGATATGCTGGAAACACCATATATTTT
TRBV30,NA,TRBJ2-2,NA,CACPLTAIGELFF,TGTGCCTGTCCGCTCACAGCAATCGGGGAGCTGTTTTTT
TRBV12-3/TRBV12-4,few,TRBJ1-1,NA,CASSPFSNTEAFF,TGTGCCAGCAGTCCGTTTTCGAACACTGAAGCTTTCTTT
TRBV20-1,NA,TRBJ2-3,NA,CSARDRVKGYTDTQYF,TGCAGTGCTAGAGATAGGGTAAAGGGTTACACAGATACGCAGTATTTT
TRBV15,NA,TRBJ1-2,NA,CATSRRNRQHGYTF,TGTGCCACCAGCAGGCGGAATCGACAACATGGCTACACCTTC
TRBV20-1,many,TRBJ2-7,NA,CSAGSWSPYEQYF,TGCAGTGCAGGGTCGTGGAGCCCCTACGAGCAGTACTTC
TRBV15,NA,TRBJ2-7,TRBD2,CATSREGLAGYEQYF,TGTGCCACCAGCAGAGAGGGCCTAGCGGGATACGAGCAGTACTTC
TRBV28,once,TRBJ2-7,NA,CASKNIPSYEQYF,TGTGCCAGCAAAAACATCCCATCCTACGAGCAGTACTTC
TRBV9,NA,TRBJ1-1,TRBD1,CASSGRLGRQGGTEAFF,TGTGCCAGCAGCGGACGCCTTGGTAGGCAGGGGGGGACTGAAGCTTTCTTT
TRBV29-1,NA,TRBJ1-4,NA,CSAGGIGRLEKLFF,TGCAGCGCCGGGGGGATAGGACGGCTTGAAAAACTGTTTTTT
TRBV5-1,many,TRBJ2-2,TRBD1,CASRTGWELFF,TGCGCCAGCCGGACAGGATGGGAGCTGTTTTTT